The TCR beta chain described here comes from a study of T cell responses to AZD1222 COVID-19 vaccine. Study-level findings and limits: Spike was spanned by vaccine-associated CD4 TCRs, with dominance at 160-218 and 743-854.

With 7 bases removed from V and 7 bases from J, the gap between germline ends came to 7 bases. CDR1 and CDR2 from the germline V gene are SGDLS and YYNGEE. CDR3 length: 10 amino acids. As to this clone: Its antigen is not known.

Generated by immunoSEQ multiplex PCR, the TCRdb table keeps only in-frame clones and is missing some. The data contain 100,000 to 150,000 clones, 90% of them singletons. The chain combines TRBV9 with TRBJ2-3; D is uncertain. The sequencing used peripheral blood, collected on day 0 of AZD1222 vaccination. This sequence was found in an adult in good health. The CDR3 is CASGEYTQYF. The DNA of the CDR3 is TGTGCCAGCGGGGAATATACGCAGTATTTT.